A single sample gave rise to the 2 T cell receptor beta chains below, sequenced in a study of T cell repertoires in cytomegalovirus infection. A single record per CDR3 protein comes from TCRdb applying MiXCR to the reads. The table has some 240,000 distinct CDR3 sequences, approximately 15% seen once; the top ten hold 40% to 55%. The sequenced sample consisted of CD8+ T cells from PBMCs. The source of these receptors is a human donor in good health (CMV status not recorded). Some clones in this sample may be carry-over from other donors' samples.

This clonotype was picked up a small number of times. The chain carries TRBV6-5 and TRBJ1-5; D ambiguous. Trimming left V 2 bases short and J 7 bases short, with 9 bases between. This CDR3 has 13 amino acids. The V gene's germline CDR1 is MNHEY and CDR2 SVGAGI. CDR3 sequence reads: CASSYLPLQPQHF. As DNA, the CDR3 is TGTGCCAGCAGTTACCTACCTTTGCAGCCCCAGCATTTT.

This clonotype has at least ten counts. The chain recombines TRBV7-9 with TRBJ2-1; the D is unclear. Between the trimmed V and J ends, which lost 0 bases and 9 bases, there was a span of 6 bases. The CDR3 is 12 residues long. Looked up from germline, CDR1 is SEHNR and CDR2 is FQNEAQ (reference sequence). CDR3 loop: CASSLASGEQFF. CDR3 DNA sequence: TGTGCCAGCAGCTTAGCGAGTGGTGAGCAGTTCTTC.